The rows below give T cell receptor beta chains drawn from one sample of a study of OX40 agonist ivuxolimab in advanced cancers. TCRdb keeps only in-frame clones here, not all; method: immunoSEQ multiplex PCR. The sample holds 77,000 or so clones, approximately 78% seen once. This material consisted of CD4+ or CD8+ T cells sorted from blood, taken in a trial of the OX40 agonist ivuxolimab. These receptors all stem from an adult with an advanced solid tumor such as melanoma, head and neck, liver or kidney cancer. The CDR3 runs from the conserved cysteine through the conserved F or W. The order of the fields is V gene, CDR3 length, CDR3 protein.

V gene: TRBV9; CDR3 length: 17; CDR3 protein: CASSLRGTSGLTDTQYF
V gene: TRBV5-1; CDR3 length: 14; CDR3 protein: CASSIQNHNTEAFF
V gene: TRBV2; CDR3 length: 16; CDR3 protein: CASSEARGQFTGELFF
V gene: TRBV6-5; CDR3 length: 12; CDR3 protein: CASVELSTEAFF
V gene: TRBV27; CDR3 length: 16; CDR3 protein: CASSWKATATNEKLFF
V gene: TRBV7-9; CDR3 length: 14; CDR3 protein: CASSSFTGETEAFF
V gene: TRBV7-2; CDR3 length: 15; CDR3 protein: CASSLGTGRSYEQYF
V gene: TRBV4-3; CDR3 length: 16; CDR3 protein: CASSQETGGNTGELFF
V gene: TRBV7-9; CDR3 length: 14; CDR3 protein: CASSLGSGGETQYF
V gene: TRBV5-6; CDR3 length: 14; CDR3 protein: CASSPPGVYGELFF
V gene: TRBV19; CDR3 length: 14; CDR3 protein: CASSTGQGPYEQYF
V gene: TRBV7-2; CDR3 length: 14; CDR3 protein: CASSLASHTGELFF
V gene: TRBV5-4; CDR3 length: 16; CDR3 protein: CASSLDPGGLLDEQYF
V gene: TRBV18; CDR3 length: 14; CDR3 protein: CASSLSTGNTEAFF
V gene: TRBV6-6; CDR3 length: 15; CDR3 protein: CASSYSSGQVAEQYF